Presented here are 25 T cell receptor beta chains from one specimen sequenced in a study of early T cells in non-severe SARS-CoV-2 infection. In TCRdb, the 5' RACE reads were re-called with MiXCR into one record per CDR3 protein. The sample gives approximately 31,000 distinct CDR3 sequences, 5.7% of which show up once; around 6.8% is in the top ten. The sequenced sample was whole blood. Receptors were obtained from an adult who was a healthcare worker with PCR-confirmed SARS-CoV-2 infection or an uninfected control (not recorded which).

Ten or more counts support this clonotype. The chain joins TRBV28 to TRBJ1-2; 8 bases are a match to TRBD1. The germline gives CDR1 MDHEN, CDR2 SYDVKM. The V segment lost 5 bases and the J segment 5 bases; nucleotides outside the gene matches: 7. The CDR3 spans 14 residues. The CDR3 DNA sequence: TGTGCCAGCAGTCCCAGGGGGCCCTTGTATGGCTACACCTTC. It translates to CASSPRGPLYGYTF.

The chain is built from TRBV10-3 and TRBJ2-3, with D possibly being TRBD1 or TRBD2 (6 bases each). V was clipped by 10 bases and J by 5 bases, with 19 bases between them. CDR1 ENHRY and CDR2 SYGVKD come from the germline V gene. The CDR3 is 14 residues long. This CDR3 reads CATRSGGPGDTQYF. CDR3 coding DNA: TGTGCCACCAGATCTGGGGGGCCGGGAGATACGCAGTATTTT.

This clonotype was observed a few times. The chain joins TRBV28 to TRBJ2-1; D gene uncertain. The germline V gene encodes CDR1 MDHEN and CDR2 SYDVKM. This CDR3 has 15 residues. V was cut by 6 bases and J by 6 bases, with 18 bases left in between. The CDR3 nucleotides read TGTGCCAGCAGAGGATGGCGTGACCCCTCCAATGAGCAGTTCTTC. This encodes CASRGWRDPSNEQFF.

The V and J genes are TRBV12-3 or TRBV12-4 and TRBJ1-4, with D perhaps TRBD1 (5 bases). The V end was cut by 5 bases, the J end by 6 bases, with 13 bases between. This CDR3 has 14 amino acids. The CDR3 bases are TGTGCCAGCAGTCCGCGGGGGGTTGATGAAAAACTGTTTTTT. This translates into CASSPRGVDEKLFF.

V and J are TRBV5-1 and TRBJ2-5; tentative D call: TRBD2 (5 bases). The germline V gene encodes CDR1 SGHRS and CDR2 YFSETQ. Between the trimmed V and J ends, which lost 5 bases and 2 bases, there was a span of 13 bases. There are 14 residues in the CDR3. CDR3 DNA: TGCGCCAGCAGATCGGCTTCGGGGCAAGAGACCCAGTACTTC. It is translated as CASRSASGQETQYF.

In its sample, this clonotype was seen many times. This chain joins TRBV19 and TRBJ2-5; 7 bases fit TRBD2. Germline V gene sequence: CDR1 LNHDA, CDR2 SQIVND (reference sequence). The CDR3 runs 14 residues. The ends lost 3 bases at V and 1 base at J; junction bases unmatched: 2. CDR3 bases: TGTGCCAGTAGTATCACGGGGGGCCAAGAGACCCAGTACTTC. It codes for CASSITGGQETQYF.

The table lists this clonotype with many counts. This chain connects TRBV6-1 to TRBJ2-7; D might be TRBD1 or TRBD2, each matching 5 bases. Trimming took 7 bases from V and 2 from J, leaving 12 bases between them. Germline V gives CDR1 MNHNS, CDR2 SASEGT. The CDR3 totals 13 residues. CDR3 sequence: CASIRDETYEQYF. DNA of the CDR3: TGTGCCAGCATCCGGGACGAAACCTACGAGCAGTACTTC.

This clonotype has at least ten counts. This chain uses TRBV6-1 with TRBJ1-4, with 9 positions matching TRBD1. V lost 6 bases, J lost 6 bases, and 5 bases stayed unmatched. CDR3 length equals 14 residues. Germline assignment: CDR1 MNHNS and CDR2 SASEGT. This chain's CDR3 is CASSARTGDEKLFF. DNA for the CDR3: TGTGCCAGCAGCGCCCGGACAGGGGATGAAAAACTGTTTTTT.

This clonotype was counted many times. This rearrangement joins TRBV6-2 or TRBV6-3 to TRBJ2-7; maybe TRBD2 (5 bases). This CDR3 spans 15 amino acids. V lost 6 bases, J lost 3 bases, and 18 bases lay in between. Germline V gives CDR1 MNHEY, CDR2 SVGEGT. The DNA of the CDR3 is TGTGCCAGCAGGCACGAACTAGTCCTGGGCTACGAGCAGTACTTC. It is translated as CASRHELVLGYEQYF.

This clonotype occurred a few times. This chain joins TRBV10-3 and TRBJ2-3, with 11 bases identical to TRBD2. CDR1 is ENHRY, CDR2 SYGVKD, per germline. V shed 4 bases, J shed 2 bases, and the junction held 2 bases outside the gene matches. The CDR3 is 15 amino acids. CDR3 coding DNA: TGTGCCATCAGTGGACTAGCGGGATCCACAGATACGCAGTATTTT. This encodes CAISGLAGSTDTQYF.

The genes are TRBV20-1 and TRBJ2-5; maybe TRBD2 (7 bases). V lost 6 bases to trimming and J lost 4 bases, with 18 bases between them. Germline loops: CDR1 DFQATT, CDR2 SNEGSKA (reference sequence). The CDR3 totals 14 residues. The CDR3 sequence: CSAHTGGAGETQYF. The CDR3, as DNA: TGCAGTGCGCATACTGGGGGGGCGGGAGAGACCCAGTACTTC.

This clonotype was counted ten times or more. This chain uses TRBV3-1 with TRBJ2-7, with a tentative D call TRBD2 (6 bases). In germline, CDR1 is LGHDT, CDR2 YNNKEL (reference sequence). V gave up 5 bases and J gave up 9 bases, with 20 bases separating them. The CDR3 runs 14 residues. The chain's CDR3 is CASSIGTGVPGQYF. In DNA, the CDR3 is TGTGCCAGCAGCATCGGGACTGGAGTCCCCGGGCAGTACTTC.

This clonotype has a count of ten or more. The V and J genes are TRBV4-2 and TRBJ2-1, with D possibly TRBD1 on 5 matching bases. Germline-derived CDR1 and CDR2 are LGHNA and YNFKEQ. V lost 6 bases and J lost 7, with 13 bases in between. CDR3 length: 13 amino acids. The CDR3: CASSFRAPNEQFF. DNA of the CDR3: TGTGCCAGCAGTTTCAGGGCCCCGAATGAGCAGTTCTTC.

This clonotype showed up many times. The rearrangement joins TRBV19 to TRBJ2-1; perhaps D is TRBD1 or TRBD2 (6 bases each). CDR3 length: 13 amino acids. The germline V gene encodes CDR1 LNHDA and CDR2 SQIVND (reference sequence). The V and J ends lost 5 bases and 9 bases respectively, with 14 bases between them. CDR3 amino acids: CASSSQGGSEQFF. CDR3 coding DNA: TGTGCCAGTAGTTCCCAAGGGGGGAGTGAGCAGTTCTTC.

This clonotype has a count of ten or more. J is TRBJ1-2 and V is TRBV10-3; D is unresolved. Per germline, CDR1 ENHRY and CDR2 SYGVKD. The CDR3 consists of 14 residues. V was trimmed by 2 bases and J by 4 bases, leaving 11 bases between them. Here the CDR3 reads CAISELRDPYGYTF. In nucleotides, the CDR3 is TGTGCCATCAGTGAGCTTCGGGATCCCTATGGCTACACCTTC.

This clonotype was found many times. The J gene is TRBJ2-7, the V gene TRBV10-2, with 15 positions matching TRBD2. V lost 6 bases, J lost 4 bases, and 7 bases stayed unmatched. The CDR3 loop spans 16 amino acids. Germline V lookup: CDR1 WSHSY, CDR2 SAAADI. Written as DNA, the CDR3 is TGCGCCAGCAGCGACGGACTAGCGGGAGGGATGTACGAGCAGTACTTC. This encodes CASSDGLAGGMYEQYF.

This clonotype was seen at least ten times. The rearrangement joins TRBV5-4 to TRBJ2-1; 8 positions agree with TRBD2. V lost 0 bases and J lost 12; bases outside the gene matches: 5. The CDR3 runs to 13 residues. The V gene's germline CDR1 is SGHNT and CDR2 YYREEE (reference sequence). The CDR3 loop reads CASSLVSGGVQFF. As DNA, the CDR3 is TGTGCCAGCAGCTTGGTCAGCGGGGGAGTGCAGTTCTTC.

The rearrangement uses TRBV5-1 and TRBJ2-5; 7 bases are shared with TRBD2. Germline V gives CDR1 SGHRS, CDR2 YFSETQ. The CDR3 extends over 14 amino acids. V trimming: 4 bases; J trimming: 0 bases; junction bases outside the gene matches: 3. The DNA for the CDR3 is TGCGCCAGCAGCACGCGGGGGTACCAAGAGACCCAGTACTTC. The encoded protein is CASSTRGYQETQYF.

This chain links TRBV18 with TRBJ2-1, with D perhaps TRBD1 or TRBD2 (6 bases each). V lost 3 bases to trimming and J lost 8 bases, with 14 bases between them. Germline CDR1 KGHSH, CDR2 LQKENI. CDR3 length: 14 amino acids. CDR3 in amino acids: CASSPKSGEDEQFF. CDR3 DNA sequence: TGTGCCAGCTCACCCAAGTCAGGGGAGGATGAGCAGTTCTTC.

This clonotype was recorded many times. The J gene is TRBJ2-1, the V gene TRBV20-1, with a possible D match to TRBD1 (6 bases). This CDR3 region has 12 residues. The V gene's germline CDR1 is DFQATT and CDR2 SNEGSKA (reference sequence). The V gene lost 5 bases and the J gene lost 7 bases, with 12 bases spanning the gap. Here the CDR3 reads CSAPKQGNEQFF. In DNA form, the CDR3 reads TGCAGTGCTCCAAAACAGGGTAATGAGCAGTTCTTC.

The V gene is TRBV18, the J gene TRBJ2-7, with 11 bases fitting TRBD2. The CDR3 extends over 17 amino acids. The V and J ends lost 0 bases and 5 bases, in that order; junction bases with no gene match: 9. Germline V gives CDR1 KGHSH, CDR2 LQKENI. The CDR3 protein is CASSPPGLAGGSNEQYF. DNA of the CDR3: TGTGCCAGCTCACCACCCGGGCTAGCGGGAGGAAGCAACGAGCAGTACTTC.

This clonotype came up many times. CDR3 DNA: TGTGCCAGCAGCCTGGGGACAGCTGGAGACAATGAGCAGTTCTTC. Translating it yields CASSLGTAGDNEQFF. The gene calls are TRBV27 and TRBJ2-1; 7 bases line up with TRBD1. This CDR3 is built from 15 residues. From germline, CDR1 is MNHEY and CDR2 SMNVEV (reference sequence). Losses at the gene ends were 6 bases for V and 5 bases for J; bases not matched to a gene: 10.

This clonotype appeared many times. V gene TRBV3-1 combines with J gene TRBJ2-2, with a possible D match to TRBD1 (7 bases). The V end was cut by 4 bases, the J end by 0 bases, with 12 bases between. The CDR3 extends over 16 amino acids. The germline V gene encodes CDR1 LGHDT and CDR2 YNNKEL (reference sequence). The CDR3 nucleotides are TGTGCCAGCAGCCCTGACAGGGAGGCGAACACCGGGGAGCTGTTTTTT. It is translated as CASSPDREANTGELFF.

This clonotype appeared many times. The chain is built from TRBV4-2 and TRBJ1-2; D unclear. The CDR3 covers 14 residues. Germline lookup yields CDR1 LGHNA and CDR2 YNFKEQ. Trimming shortened V by 0 bases and J by 4 bases, and 9 bases separated the two germline ends. CDR3 protein: CASSQEEGLYGYTF. CDR3 nucleotide sequence: TGTGCCAGCAGCCAAGAAGAAGGGCTCTATGGCTACACCTTC.

This clonotype turned up a few times. V and J are TRBV4-1 and TRBJ2-1; no definite D call. The germline V gene encodes CDR1 MGHRA and CDR2 YSYEKL. The CDR3 covers 13 residues. Trimming took off 1 base at V and 9 bases at J, with 10 bases between the two ends. The CDR3 loop is CASSQGIEVEQFF. In DNA form, the CDR3 reads TGCGCCAGCAGCCAAGGGATAGAGGTTGAGCAGTTCTTC.